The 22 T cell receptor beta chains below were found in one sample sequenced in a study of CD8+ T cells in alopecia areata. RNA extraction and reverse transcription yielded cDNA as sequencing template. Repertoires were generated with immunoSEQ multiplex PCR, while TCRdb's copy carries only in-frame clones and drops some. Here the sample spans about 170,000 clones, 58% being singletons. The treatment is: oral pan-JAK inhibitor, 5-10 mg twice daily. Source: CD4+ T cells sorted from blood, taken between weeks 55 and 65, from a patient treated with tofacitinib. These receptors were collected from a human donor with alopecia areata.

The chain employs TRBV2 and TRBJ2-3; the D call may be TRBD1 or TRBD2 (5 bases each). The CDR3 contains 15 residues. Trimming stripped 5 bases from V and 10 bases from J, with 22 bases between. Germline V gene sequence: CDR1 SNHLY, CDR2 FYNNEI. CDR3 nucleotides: TGTGCCAGCAGTCTTGCGAGGGGCTCAAGTCAGGCGCAGTATTTT. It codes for CASSLARGSSQAQYF.

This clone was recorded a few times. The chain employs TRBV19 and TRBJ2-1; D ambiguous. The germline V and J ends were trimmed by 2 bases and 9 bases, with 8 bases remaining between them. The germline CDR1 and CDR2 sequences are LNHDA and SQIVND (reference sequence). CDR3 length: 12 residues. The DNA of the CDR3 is TGTGCCAGTAGTATATCAGCTGTTGAGCAGTTCTTC. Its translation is CASSISAVEQFF.

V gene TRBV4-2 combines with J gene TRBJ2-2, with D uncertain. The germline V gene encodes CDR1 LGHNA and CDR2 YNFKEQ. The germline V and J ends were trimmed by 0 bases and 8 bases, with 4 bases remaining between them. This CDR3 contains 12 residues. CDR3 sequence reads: CASSQDWGELFF. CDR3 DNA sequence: TGTGCCAGCAGCCAAGATTGGGGGGAGCTGTTTTTT.

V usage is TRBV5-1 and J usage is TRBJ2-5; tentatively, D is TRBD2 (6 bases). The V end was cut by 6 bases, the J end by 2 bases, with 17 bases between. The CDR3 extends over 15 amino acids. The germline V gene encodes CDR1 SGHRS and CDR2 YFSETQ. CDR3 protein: CASTAGRSVQETQYF. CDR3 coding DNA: TGCGCCAGCACCGCGGGACGTAGCGTTCAAGAGACCCAGTACTTC.

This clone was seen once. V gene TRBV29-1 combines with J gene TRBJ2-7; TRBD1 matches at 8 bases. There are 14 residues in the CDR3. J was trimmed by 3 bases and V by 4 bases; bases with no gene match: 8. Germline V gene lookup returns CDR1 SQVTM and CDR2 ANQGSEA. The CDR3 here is CSVALQGGSYEQYF. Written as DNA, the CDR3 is TGCAGCGTTGCCCTACAGGGGGGTAGCTACGAGCAGTACTTC.

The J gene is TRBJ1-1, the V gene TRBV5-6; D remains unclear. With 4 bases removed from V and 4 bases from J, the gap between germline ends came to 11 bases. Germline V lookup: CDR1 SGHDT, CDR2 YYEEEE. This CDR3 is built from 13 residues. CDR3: CASSKDLGTEAFF. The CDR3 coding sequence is TGTGCCAGCAGCAAGGACTTGGGCACTGAAGCTTTCTTT. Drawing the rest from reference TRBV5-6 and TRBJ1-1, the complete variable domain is DAGVTQSPTHLIKTRGQQVTLRCSPKSGHDTVSWYQQALGQGPQFIFQYYEEEERQRGNFPDRFSGHQFPNYSSELNVNALLLGDSALYLCASSKDLGTEAFFGQGTRLTVV.

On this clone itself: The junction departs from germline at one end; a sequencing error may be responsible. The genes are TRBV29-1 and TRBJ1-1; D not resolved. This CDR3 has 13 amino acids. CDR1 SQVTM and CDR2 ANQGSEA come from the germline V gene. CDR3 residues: CSPERSPGGFPFF. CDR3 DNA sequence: TGCAGCCCCGAGAGGTCCCCCGGAGGGTTCCCGTTTTTT. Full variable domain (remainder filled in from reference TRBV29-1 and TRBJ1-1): SAVISQKPSRDICQRGTSLTIQCQVDSQVTMMFWYRQQPGQSLTLIATANQGSEATYESGFVIDKFPISRPNLTFSTLTVSNMSPEDSSIYLCSPERSPGGFPFFGQGTRLTVV.

The CDR3: CASSQDRLAAGANVLTF. Here the CDR3 DNA reads TGTGCCAGCAGCCAAGATAGACTAGCGGCTGGGGCCAACGTCCTGACTTTC. This rearrangement joins TRBV4-2 to TRBJ2-6, with 9 positions matching TRBD2. Trimming removed 0 bases from V and 2 bases from J; junction bases left unmatched: 2. The CDR3 spans 17 residues. Germline CDR1 and CDR2: LGHNA and YNFKEQ.

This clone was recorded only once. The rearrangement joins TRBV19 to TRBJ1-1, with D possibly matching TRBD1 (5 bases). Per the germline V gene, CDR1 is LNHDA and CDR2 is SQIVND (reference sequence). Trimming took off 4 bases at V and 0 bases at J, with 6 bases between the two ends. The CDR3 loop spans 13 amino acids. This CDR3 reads CASSSRVNTEAFF. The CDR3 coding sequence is TGTGCCAGTAGTAGCAGGGTGAACACTGAAGCTTTCTTT.

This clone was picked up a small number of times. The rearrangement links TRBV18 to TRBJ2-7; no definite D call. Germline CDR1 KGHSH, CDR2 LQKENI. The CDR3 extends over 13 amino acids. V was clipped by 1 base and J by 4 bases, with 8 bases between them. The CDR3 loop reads CASSPLPLYEQYF. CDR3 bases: TGTGCCAGCTCACCACTTCCCCTTTACGAGCAGTACTTC.

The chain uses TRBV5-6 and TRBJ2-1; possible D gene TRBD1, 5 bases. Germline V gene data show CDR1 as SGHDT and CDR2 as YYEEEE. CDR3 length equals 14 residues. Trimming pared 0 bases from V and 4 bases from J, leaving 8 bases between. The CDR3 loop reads CASSLGQFYNEQFF. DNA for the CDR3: TGTGCCAGCAGCTTGGGACAGTTTTACAATGAGCAGTTCTTC.

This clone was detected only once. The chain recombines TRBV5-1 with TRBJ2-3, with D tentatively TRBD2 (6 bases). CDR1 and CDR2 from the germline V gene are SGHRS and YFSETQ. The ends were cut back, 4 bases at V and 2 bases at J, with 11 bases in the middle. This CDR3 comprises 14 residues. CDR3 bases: TGCGCCAGCAGCCGGGAGCGTACCACAGATACGCAGTATTTT. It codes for CASSRERTTDTQYF.

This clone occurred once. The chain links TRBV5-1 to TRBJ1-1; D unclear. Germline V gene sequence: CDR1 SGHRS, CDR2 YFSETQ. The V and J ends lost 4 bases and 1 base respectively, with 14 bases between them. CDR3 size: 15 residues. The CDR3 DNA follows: TGCGCCAGCAGCCCCAACATACTTGAGAACACTGAAGCTTTCTTT. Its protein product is CASSPNILENTEAFF.

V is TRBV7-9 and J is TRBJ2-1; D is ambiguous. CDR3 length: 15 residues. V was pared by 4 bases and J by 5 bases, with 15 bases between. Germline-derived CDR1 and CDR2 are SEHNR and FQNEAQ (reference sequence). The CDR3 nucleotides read TGTGCCAGCAGCTCGTGGACGGACGGAAACAATGAGCAGTTCTTC. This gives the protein CASSSWTDGNNEQFF.

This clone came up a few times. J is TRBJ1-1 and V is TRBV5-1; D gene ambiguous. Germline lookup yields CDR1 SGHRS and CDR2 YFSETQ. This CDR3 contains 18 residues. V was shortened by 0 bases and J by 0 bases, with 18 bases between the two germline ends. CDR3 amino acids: CASSLVLPAGRLNTEAFF. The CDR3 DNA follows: TGCGCCAGCAGCTTGGTGTTACCCGCTGGCAGGCTGAACACTGAAGCTTTCTTT.

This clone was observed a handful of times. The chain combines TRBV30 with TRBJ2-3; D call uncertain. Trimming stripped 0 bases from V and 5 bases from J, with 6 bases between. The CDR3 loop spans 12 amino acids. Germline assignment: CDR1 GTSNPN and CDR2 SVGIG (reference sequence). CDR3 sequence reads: CAWSVYGDTQYF. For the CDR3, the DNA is TGTGCCTGGAGTGTATACGGAGATACGCAGTATTTT.

The DNA of the CDR3 is TGCGCCAGCAGCACCACAGTAAACCAAGAGACCCAGTACTTC. Residues: CASSTTVNQETQYF. The chain combines TRBV5-1 with TRBJ2-5, with D uncertain. CDR3 size: 14 residues. Trimming removed 4 bases from V and 0 bases from J, with 10 bases in between. Germline CDR1 reads SGHRS; CDR2 reads YFSETQ.

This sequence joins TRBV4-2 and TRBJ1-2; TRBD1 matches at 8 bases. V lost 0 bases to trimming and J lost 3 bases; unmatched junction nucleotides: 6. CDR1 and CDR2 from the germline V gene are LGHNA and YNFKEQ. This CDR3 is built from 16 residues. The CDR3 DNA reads TGTGCCAGCAGCCAAGATGACAGGGGCGGATACTATGGCTACACCTTC. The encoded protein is CASSQDDRGGYYGYTF.

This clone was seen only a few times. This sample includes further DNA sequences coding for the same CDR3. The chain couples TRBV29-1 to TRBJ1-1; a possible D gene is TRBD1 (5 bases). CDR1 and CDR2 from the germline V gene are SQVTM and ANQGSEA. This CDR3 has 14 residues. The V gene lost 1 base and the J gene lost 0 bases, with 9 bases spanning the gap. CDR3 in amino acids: CSVEGRALNTEAFF. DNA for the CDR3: TGCAGCGTTGAAGGCAGGGCTTTGAACACTGAAGCTTTCTTT.

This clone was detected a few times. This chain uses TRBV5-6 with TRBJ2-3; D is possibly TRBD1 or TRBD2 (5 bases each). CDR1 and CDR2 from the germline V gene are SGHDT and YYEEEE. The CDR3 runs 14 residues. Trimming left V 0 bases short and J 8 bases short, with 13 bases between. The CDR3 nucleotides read TGTGCCAGCAGCTTGGGCGTATCTGGGGGTACGCAGTATTTT. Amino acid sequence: CASSLGVSGGTQYF.

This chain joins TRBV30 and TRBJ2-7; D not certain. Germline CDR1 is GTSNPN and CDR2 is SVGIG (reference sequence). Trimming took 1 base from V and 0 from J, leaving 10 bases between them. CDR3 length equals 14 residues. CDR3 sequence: CAWSESASSYEQYF. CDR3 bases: TGTGCCTGGAGTGAATCAGCCAGCTCCTACGAGCAGTACTTC. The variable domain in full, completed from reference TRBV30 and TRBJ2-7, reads SQTIHQWPATLVQPVGSPLSLECTVEGTSNPNLYWYRQAAGRGLQLLFYSVGIGQISSEVPQNLSASRPQDRQFILSSKKLLLSDSGFYLCAWSESASSYEQYFGPGTRLTVT.

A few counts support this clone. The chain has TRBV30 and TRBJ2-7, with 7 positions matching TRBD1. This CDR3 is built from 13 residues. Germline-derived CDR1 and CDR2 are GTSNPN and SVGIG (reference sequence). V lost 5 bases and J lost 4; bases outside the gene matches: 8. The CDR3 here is CAWARQGGYEQYF. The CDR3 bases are TGTGCCTGGGCCCGACAGGGCGGTTACGAGCAGTACTTC.